The sequence of this T cell receptor beta chain was determined in a study of blood T cell repertoires in COVID-19. Study-wide background: Samples of COVID-19 (acute and convalescent) were obtained from the United States, Italy and Spain. Sources were T cells, B-cell-depleted T cells, or PBMCs; the material itself was cDNA or gDNA.

Seattle enrolled patients during active infection and tracked them longitudinally. The CDR3 is 14 residues long. V lost 6 bases, J lost 6 bases, and 18 bases lay in between. Looked up from germline, CDR1 is MNHEY and CDR2 is SVGAGI. Per the study methods: Nucleated cell counts were estimated from reference gene primer amplification. Libraries were prepared by immunoSEQ multiplex PCR; TCRdb keeps only in-frame clonotypes and omits some of them. That table furnishes V, J and clone size, whereas the DNA furnished D and trimming. This repertoire shows about 410,000 clones, about 89% found once; its top ten account for about 1.6%.

Sequenced input: peripheral blood. The TCR sequence derives from a woman in her thirties or forties with COVID-19, enrolled during active disease. J is TRBJ2-7 and V is TRBV6-5, with D perhaps matching TRBD2 (5 bases). CDR3 residues: CASSLRGIAGEQYF. The CDR3 nucleotides are TGTGCCAGCAGCCTCCGGGGAATTGCGGGCGAGCAGTACTTC.